The rows below give T cell receptor beta chains drawn from one sample of a study of cytomegalovirus exposure and HLA in healthy donors. The protocol was immunoSEQ multiplex PCR, while the TCRdb copy is restricted to in-frame clones and leaves out a portion. This sample yields over 200,000 clones, of which around 91% are seen a single time; 3% to 3.5% belongs to the top ten. Source material: PBMCs. Receptors were obtained from a woman aged 25 to 39 in good health and CMV-seronegative. Both conserved end residues are part of each CDR3. Fields, in order: J gene, V gene, clone size, D gene, CDR3 protein, CDR3 DNA. A D gene is named only where the DNA matches it firmly. Not every row has a clone size; where given, it reads once, few, many or a size class.

>TRBJ2-7|TRBV18|-|-
CASSPKQGGAYEQYF
TGTGCCAGCTCACCCAAACAGGGAGGGGCCTACGAGCAGTACTTC
>TRBJ2-7|TRBV11-3|once|-
CASRQFYEQYF
TGTGCCAGCAGGCAGTTCTACGAGCAGTACTTC
>TRBJ1-5|TRBV7-2|-|TRBD1
CASSLDSSPDRINQPQHF
TGTGCCAGCAGCTTAGACTCTTCTCCGGACAGGATCAATCAGCCCCAGCATTTT
>TRBJ2-1|TRBV11-2|-|-
CASSPPDDLVEQFF
TGTGCCAGCAGCCCGCCTGATGATCTCGTCGAGCAGTTCTTC
>TRBJ2-1|TRBV27|-|-
CASRWGVEQFF
TGTGCCAGCAGATGGGGGGTAGAGCAGTTCTTC
>TRBJ2-3|TRBV5-1|-|-
CASSLGPGLNTDTQYF
TGCGCCAGCAGCTTGGGGCCGGGACTGAACACAGATACGCAGTATTTT
>TRBJ2-1|TRBV6-5|-|TRBD2
CASSYSTSGNNEQFF
TGTGCCAGCAGTTACTCGACTAGCGGAAACAATGAGCAGTTCTTC
>TRBJ1-2|TRBV11-3|-|-
CASSFNEGHLRRGYTF
TGTGCCAGCAGCTTCAATGAGGGCCACCTTAGGAGAGGCTACACCTTC
>TRBJ2-3|TRBV29-1|-|-
CSVLRDNTQYF
TGCAGCGTGCTGCGGGATAATACGCAGTATTTT
>TRBJ1-1|TRBV9|-|-
CASSPRGEYTEAFF
TGTGCCAGCAGCCCTCGGGGAGAGTACACTGAAGCTTTCTTT
>TRBJ2-7|TRBV2|-|TRBD2
CASRETSGPSYEQYF
TGTGCCAGCAGGGAGACTAGCGGACCCTCCTACGAGCAGTACTTC
>TRBJ1-2|TRBV5-5|once|-
CASSQVGSGSIGYGYTF
TGTGCCAGCAGTCAGGTTGGGTCCGGTAGTATTGGGTATGGCTACACCTTC
>TRBJ2-7|TRBV6-1|-|-
CASSVGYSSYEQYF
TGTGCCAGCAGTGTGGGTTACAGCTCCTACGAGCAGTACTTC
>TRBJ2-3|TRBV19|-|TRBD2
CASSQYGLAGAPSTDTQYF
TGTGCCAGTAGTCAGTACGGACTAGCGGGAGCTCCTAGCACAGATACGCAGTATTTT
>TRBJ2-5|TRBV7-3|-|TRBD1
CASSFGQGGQETQYF
TGTGCCAGCAGCTTCGGACAGGGTGGCCAAGAGACCCAGTACTTC
>TRBJ2-7|TRBV4-1|-|-
CASSQEYASYEQYF
TGCGCCAGCAGCCAAGAATATGCCTCCTACGAGCAGTACTTC
>TRBJ1-5|TRBV5-6|-|TRBD1
CASSIGQGAPSNQPQHF
TGTGCCAGCAGCATAGGACAGGGGGCGCCGAGCAATCAGCCCCAGCATTTT
>TRBJ2-7|TRBV28|-|TRBD1
CASSLGKTGNEQYF
TGTGCCAGCAGTTTGGGCAAGACAGGGAACGAGCAGTACTTC
>TRBJ2-7|TRBV19|-|-
CASSPGTEQYF
TGTGCCAGTAGTCCTGGAACCGAGCAGTACTTC
>TRBJ2-2|TRBV27|-|-
CASSLSAGTGELFF
TGTGCCAGCAGTTTATCTGCGGGGACCGGGGAGCTGTTTTTT
>TRBJ1-1|TRBV27|once|-
CASSLGYGAGDRLTEAFF
TGTGCCAGCAGTTTAGGTTACGGAGCCGGGGACCGCCTTACGGAAGCTTTCTTT
>TRBJ2-7|TRBV6-1|once|TRBD2
CASSGRGLAVYEQYF
TGTGCCAGCAGTGGACGCGGACTAGCGGTTTACGAGCAGTACTTC
>TRBJ1-2|TRBV25-1|-|-
CASSEWQKIAEGYTF
TGTGCCAGCAGTGAATGGCAGAAGATAGCGGAAGGCTACACCTTC
>TRBJ1-5|TRBV27|-|TRBD1
CASSFQGQGYGQPQHF
TGTGCCAGCAGTTTCCAGGGACAGGGATACGGTCAGCCCCAGCATTTT
>TRBJ2-7|TRBV5-1|-|-
CASSSGLYEQYF
TGCGCCAGCAGCTCCGGACTCTACGAGCAGTACTTC
>TRBJ2-2|TRBV27|-|TRBD2
CASSLSLVRLGGGPSYAGELFF
TGTGCCAGCAGTTTATCTTTAGTACGACTGGGGGGAGGGCCCTCTTACGCCGGGGAGCTGTTTTTT
>TRBJ1-5|TRBV19|-|-
CASQRTGSGDQPQHF
TGTGCCAGTCAGCGGACGGGGTCCGGCGATCAGCCCCAGCATTTT
>TRBJ2-7|TRBV29-1|-|TRBD2
CSVEDRQFGGRVRYEQYF
TGCAGCGTTGAAGATCGGCAGTTCGGCGGGAGGGTTAGGTACGAGCAGTACTTC
>TRBJ2-1|TRBV27|-|-
CASSLSSGIEQFF
TGTGCCAGCAGTTTATCATCGGGGATTGAGCAGTTCTTC
>TRBJ1-1|TRBV14|-|TRBD1
CASSGGQSTEAFF
TGTGCCAGCAGCGGGGGACAGTCCACTGAAGCTTTCTTT
>TRBJ2-3|TRBV18|-|TRBD2
CASSPNVPGGVADTQYF
TGTGCCAGCTCACCAAATGTCCCGGGAGGGGTGGCAGATACGCAGTATTTT
>TRBJ2-5|TRBV5-6|-|TRBD1
CASSGTGAGEETQYF
TGTGCCAGCAGCGGGACAGGGGCTGGGGAAGAGACCCAGTACTTC
>TRBJ2-7|TRBV7-7|-|-
CASSLAGGEQYF
TGTGCCAGCAGCTTAGCAGGCGGCGAGCAGTACTTC
>TRBJ1-1|TRBV6-4|-|TRBD1
CASKTGPANTEAFF
TGTGCCAGCAAGACAGGGCCAGCAAACACTGAAGCTTTCTTT
>TRBJ2-3|TRBV28|-|-
CASSLGSSETDTQYF
TGTGCCAGCAGTTTAGGGTCTAGCGAAACAGATACGCAGTATTTT
>TRBJ2-1|TRBV15|-|TRBD1
CATSRPGQGDEQFF
TGTGCCACCAGCAGACCCGGACAGGGAGATGAGCAGTTCTTC
>TRBJ2-3|TRBV6-1|-|TRBD1
CASRGDRERNTQYF
TGTGCCAGCAGGGGGGACAGGGAGAGGAATACGCAGTATTTT
>TRBJ2-7|TRBV5-1|-|TRBD1
CASAEGQGDSYEQYF
TGCGCCAGCGCCGAGGGGCAGGGGGACTCCTACGAGCAGTACTTC
>TRBJ2-1|TRBV25-1|once|-
CASSDRPDEYEQFF
TGTGCCAGCAGTGATCGGCCGGATGAGTATGAGCAGTTCTTC
>TRBJ2-7|TRBV19|-|-
CASSIDRGTSGAYEQYF
TGTGCCAGTAGTATAGATCGGGGTACCTCGGGAGCCTACGAGCAGTACTTC
>TRBJ2-7|TRBV5-4|-|-
CASRRQGLNEQYF
TGTGCCAGCAGGCGGCAGGGGCTGAACGAGCAGTACTTC
>TRBJ2-7|TRBV9|-|-
CASSVGGNEQYF
TGTGCCAGCAGCGTAGGTGGGAACGAGCAGTACTTC
>TRBJ2-3|TRBV4-1|-|-
CASSPPGSRAPESTQYF
TGCGCCAGCAGCCCGCCTGGGAGCAGGGCGCCGGAGAGCACGCAGTATTTT
>TRBJ2-1|TRBV7-9|-|TRBD2
CASSLPESREGLDEQFF
TGTGCCAGCAGCTTACCGGAGTCGCGGGAGGGCCTAGATGAGCAGTTCTTC
>TRBJ2-7|TRBV19|-|TRBD1
CASESGTGDYEQYF
TGTGCCAGTGAGTCCGGGACAGGGGATTACGAGCAGTACTTC
>TRBJ2-7|TRBV19|-|TRBD1
CASSNPGQVFYEQYF
TGTGCCAGTAGTAACCCGGGACAGGTCTTCTACGAGCAGTACTTC
>TRBJ2-7|TRBV5-4|-|TRBD2
CASSLVPGGTYEQYF
TGTGCCAGCAGCTTGGTTCCGGGAGGGACCTACGAGCAGTACTTC
>TRBJ2-7|TRBV28|-|-
CASSLPGATYEQYF
TGTGCCAGCAGTTTACCGGGAGCGACCTACGAGCAGTACTTC
>TRBJ2-2|TRBV18|once|TRBD2
CASSPAGANTGELFF
TGTGCCAGCTCACCAGCGGGGGCGAACACCGGGGAGCTGTTTTTT
>TRBJ2-1|TRBV29-1|-|-
CSVDRPSSSYNEQFF
TGCAGCGTTGATCGGCCGTCGAGCTCCTACAATGAGCAGTTCTTC
>TRBJ1-1|TRBV4-2|-|-
CASSQDWATEAFF
TGTGCCAGCAGCCAAGATTGGGCCACTGAAGCTTTCTTT
>TRBJ2-5|TRBV5-1|-|TRBD1
CASSPGTGVLETQYF
TGCGCCAGCAGCCCCGGGACAGGGGTCCTCGAGACCCAGTACTTC
>TRBJ2-7|TRBV7-9|-|TRBD1
CASSGDRYEQYF
TGTGCCAGCAGCGGGGACAGATACGAGCAGTACTTC
>TRBJ2-7|TRBV5-1|-|-
CASSLEGSSYEQYF
TGCGCCAGCAGCTTGGAGGGCAGTTCCTACGAGCAGTACTTC
>TRBJ1-4|TRBV7-8|-|-
CASSLAAGNNEKLFF
TGTGCCAGCAGCTTAGCCGCAGGGAACAATGAAAAACTGTTTTTT
>TRBJ2-5|TRBV29-1|-|-
CSVVGGVGETQYF
TGCAGCGTTGTAGGAGGGGTCGGTGAGACCCAGTACTTC
>TRBJ2-1|TRBV6-5|-|-
CASSPWMGAPDEQFF
TGTGCCAGCAGTCCTTGGATGGGAGCGCCGGATGAGCAGTTCTTC